The sequence of this T cell receptor beta chain was determined in a study of cytomegalovirus exposure and HLA in healthy donors. In the study overall: From donors who were HLA-typed, an early data release held about 85 million unique TCRs. Study-level points and caveats: Three CMV-associated chains were confirmed in vitro to be specific for CMV antigens.

The length of the CDR3 is 12 residues. Germline V gene data show CDR1 as SGHRS and CDR2 as YFSETQ. Amplification used 60 Vbeta primers and 13 Jbeta primers. Profiled with immunoSEQ multiplex PCR; TCRdb holds only in-frame clones, not every one. The sample lists 100,000 or so clones, around 74% occurring once. As to this clone: Its antigen is as yet unknown.

V usage is TRBV5-1 and J usage is TRBJ2-5; D remains unclear. The J call may not be correct, given that the DNA end is closer to TRBJ2-7. Source material: PBMCs. This sequence originates from a man younger than 45 in good health and CMV-seropositive. DNA for the CDR3: TGCGCCAGCGGAGCCTACGCCTACGAGCAGTACTTC. This codes for CASGAYAYEQYF.